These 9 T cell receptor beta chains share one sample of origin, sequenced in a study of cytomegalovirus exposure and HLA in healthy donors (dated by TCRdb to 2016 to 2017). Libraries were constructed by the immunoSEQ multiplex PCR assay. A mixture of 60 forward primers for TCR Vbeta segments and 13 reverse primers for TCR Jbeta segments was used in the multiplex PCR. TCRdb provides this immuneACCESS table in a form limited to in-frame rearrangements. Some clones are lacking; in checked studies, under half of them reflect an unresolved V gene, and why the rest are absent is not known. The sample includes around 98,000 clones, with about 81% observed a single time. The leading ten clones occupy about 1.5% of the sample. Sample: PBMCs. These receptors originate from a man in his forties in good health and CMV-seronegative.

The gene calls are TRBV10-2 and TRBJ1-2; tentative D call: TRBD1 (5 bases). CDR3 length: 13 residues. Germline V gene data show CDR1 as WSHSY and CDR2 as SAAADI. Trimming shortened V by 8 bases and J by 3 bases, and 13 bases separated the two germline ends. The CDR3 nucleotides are TGCGCCAGCGCTCTGACAGCCGACTATGGCTACACCTTC. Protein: CASALTADYGYTF.

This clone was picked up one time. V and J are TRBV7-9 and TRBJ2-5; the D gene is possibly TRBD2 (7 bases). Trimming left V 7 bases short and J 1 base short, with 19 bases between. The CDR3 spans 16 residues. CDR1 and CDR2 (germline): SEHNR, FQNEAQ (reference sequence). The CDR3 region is CASTLGGARGQETQYF. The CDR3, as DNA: TGTGCCAGCACCTTGGGGGGGGCCAGGGGCCAAGAGACCCAGTACTTC.

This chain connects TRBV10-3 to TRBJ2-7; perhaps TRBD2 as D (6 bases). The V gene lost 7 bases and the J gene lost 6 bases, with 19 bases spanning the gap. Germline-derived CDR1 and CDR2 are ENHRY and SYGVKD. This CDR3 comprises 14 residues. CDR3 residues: CAITGGEPTGEQYF. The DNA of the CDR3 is TGTGCCATCACGGGCGGGGAACCTACGGGCGAGCAGTACTTC.

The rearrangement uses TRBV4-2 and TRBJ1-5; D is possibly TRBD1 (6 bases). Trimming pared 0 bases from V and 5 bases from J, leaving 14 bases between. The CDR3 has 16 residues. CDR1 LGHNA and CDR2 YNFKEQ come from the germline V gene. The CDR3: CASSQEEGQGYQPQHF. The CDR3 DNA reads TGTGCCAGCAGCCAAGAAGAGGGACAAGGCTATCAGCCCCAGCATTTT.

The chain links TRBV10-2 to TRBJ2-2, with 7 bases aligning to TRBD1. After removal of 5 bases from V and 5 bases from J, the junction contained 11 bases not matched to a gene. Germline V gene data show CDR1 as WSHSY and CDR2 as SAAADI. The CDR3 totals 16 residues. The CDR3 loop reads CASSRDRGGRTGELFF. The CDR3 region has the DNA TGCGCCAGCAGTCGGGATAGAGGGGGCCGAACCGGGGAGCTGTTTTTT.

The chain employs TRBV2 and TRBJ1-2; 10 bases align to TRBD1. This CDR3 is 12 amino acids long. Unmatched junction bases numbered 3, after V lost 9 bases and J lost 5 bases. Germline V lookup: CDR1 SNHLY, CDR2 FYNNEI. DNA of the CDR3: TGTGCCAGGGGACAGGGGCAATATGGCTACACCTTC. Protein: CARGQGQYGYTF.

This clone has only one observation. As DNA, the CDR3 is TGTGCCAGCAGCCCCCCGGCAGGGTCCGCAGATACGCAGTATTTT. It translates to CASSPPAGSADTQYF. The J gene is TRBJ2-3, the V gene TRBV5-4; the D gene is possibly TRBD1 (5 bases). Germline loops: CDR1 SGHNT, CDR2 YYREEE (reference sequence). This CDR3 has 15 residues. Trimming removed 4 bases at V and 4 bases at J, with 16 bases between. Looking up the rest from reference TRBV5-4 and TRBJ2-3 gives the full variable domain: ETGVTQSPTHLIKTRGQQVTLRCSSQSGHNTVSWYQQALGQGPQFIFQYYREEENGRGNFPPRFSGLQFPNYSSELNVNALELDDSALYLCASSPPAGSADTQYFGPGTRLTVL.

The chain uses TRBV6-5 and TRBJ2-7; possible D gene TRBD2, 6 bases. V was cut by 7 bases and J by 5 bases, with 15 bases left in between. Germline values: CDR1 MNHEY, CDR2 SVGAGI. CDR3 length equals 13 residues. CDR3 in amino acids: CASIGRYSDEQYF. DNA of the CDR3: TGTGCCAGCATTGGGAGGTACAGCGACGAGCAGTACTTC.

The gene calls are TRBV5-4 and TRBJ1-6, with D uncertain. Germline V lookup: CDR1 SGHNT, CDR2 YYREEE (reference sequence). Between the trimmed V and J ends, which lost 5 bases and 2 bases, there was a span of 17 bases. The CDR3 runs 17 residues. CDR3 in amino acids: CASSNGVGKTYNSPLHF. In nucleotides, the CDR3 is TGTGCCAGCAGTAATGGGGTCGGGAAGACCTATAATTCACCCCTCCACTTT.